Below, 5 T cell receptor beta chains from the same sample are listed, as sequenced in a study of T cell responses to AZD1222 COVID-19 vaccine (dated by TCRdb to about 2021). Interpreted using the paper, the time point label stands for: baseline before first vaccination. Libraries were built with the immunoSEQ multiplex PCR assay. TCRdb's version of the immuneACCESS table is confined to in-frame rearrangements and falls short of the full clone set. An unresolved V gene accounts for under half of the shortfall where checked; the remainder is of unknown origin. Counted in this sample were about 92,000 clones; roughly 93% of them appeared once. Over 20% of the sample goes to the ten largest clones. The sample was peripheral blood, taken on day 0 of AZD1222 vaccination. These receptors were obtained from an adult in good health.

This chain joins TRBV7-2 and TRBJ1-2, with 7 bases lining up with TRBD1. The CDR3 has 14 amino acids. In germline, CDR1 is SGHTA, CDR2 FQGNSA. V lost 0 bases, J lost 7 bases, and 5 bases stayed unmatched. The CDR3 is CASSLATGSVGYTF. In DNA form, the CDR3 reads TGTGCCAGCAGCTTAGCGACAGGGTCGGTTGGCTACACCTTC.

CDR3: CASSSLAASYNEQFF. CDR3 in DNA: TGTGCCAGTAGTTCATTAGCGGCCTCCTACAATGAGCAGTTCTTC. This rearrangement joins TRBV19 to TRBJ2-1; D is perhaps TRBD2 (6 bases). The CDR3 length is 15 residues. Trimming shortened V by 5 bases and J by 0 bases, and 11 bases separated the two germline ends. Germline CDR1 reads LNHDA; CDR2 reads SQIVND (reference sequence).

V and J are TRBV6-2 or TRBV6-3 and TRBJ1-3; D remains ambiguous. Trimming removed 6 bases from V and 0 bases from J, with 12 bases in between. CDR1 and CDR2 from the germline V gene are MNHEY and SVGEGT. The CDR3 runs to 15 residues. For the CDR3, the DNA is TGTGCCAGCAGCCGAGACGGGTCCTCTGGAAACACCATATATTTT. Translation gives CASSRDGSSGNTIYF.

CDR3: CASSSQGTDTQYF. The CDR3 DNA reads as TGTGCCAGCTCATCCCAGGGCACAGATACGCAGTATTTT. This chain uses TRBV18 with TRBJ2-3; no definite D call. V lost 5 bases to trimming and J lost 1 base, with 7 bases between them. CDR3 length: 13 residues. Germline loops: CDR1 KGHSH, CDR2 LQKENI.

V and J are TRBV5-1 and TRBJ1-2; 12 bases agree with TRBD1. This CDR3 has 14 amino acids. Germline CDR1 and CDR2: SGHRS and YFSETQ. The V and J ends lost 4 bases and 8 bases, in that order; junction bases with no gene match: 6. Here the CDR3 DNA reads TGCGCCAGCAGCGTCCGGGACAGGGGGCTCGGCTACACCTTC. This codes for CASSVRDRGLGYTF. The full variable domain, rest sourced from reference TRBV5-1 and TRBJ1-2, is KAGVTQTPRYLIKTRGQQVTLSCSPISGHRSVSWYQQTPGQGLQFLFEYFSETQRNKGNFPGRFSGRQFSNSRSEMNVSTLELGDSALYLCASSVRDRGLGYTFGSGTRLTVV.